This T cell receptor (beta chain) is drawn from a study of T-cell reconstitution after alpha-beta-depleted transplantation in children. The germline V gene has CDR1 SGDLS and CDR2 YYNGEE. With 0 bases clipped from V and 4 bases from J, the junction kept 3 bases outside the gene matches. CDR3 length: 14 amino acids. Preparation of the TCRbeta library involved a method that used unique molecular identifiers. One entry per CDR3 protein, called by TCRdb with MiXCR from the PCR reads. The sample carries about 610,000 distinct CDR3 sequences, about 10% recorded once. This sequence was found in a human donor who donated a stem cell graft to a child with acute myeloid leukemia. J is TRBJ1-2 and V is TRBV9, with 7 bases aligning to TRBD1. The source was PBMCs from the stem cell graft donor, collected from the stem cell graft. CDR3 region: CASSVGPGGYGYTF. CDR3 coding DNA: TGTGCCAGCAGCGTAGGTCCAGGGGGCTATGGCTACACCTTC.